The 25 T cell receptor beta chains in this list originate from one sample, sequenced in a study of cytotoxic CD8 clonotypes in ibrutinib-treated CLL. Here immunoSEQ multiplex PCR was the method, and the copy in TCRdb shows in-frame clones only, minus some. The data contain 70,000 to 80,000 clones, 80% of them singletons. The starting material was PBMCs, obtained at disease progression, from a patient treated with ibrutinib. Receptors were obtained from a human donor with chronic lymphocytic leukemia.

This clone was detected only once. This chain links TRBV7-9 with TRBJ2-7; D tentatively fits TRBD1 or TRBD2 (5 bases each). The germline V and J ends were trimmed by 1 base and 5 bases, with 15 bases remaining between them. The CDR3 loop spans 15 amino acids. From germline, CDR1 is SEHNR and CDR2 FQNEAQ (reference sequence). In DNA, the CDR3 is TGTGCCAGCAGCTTAGGACCCGGACGGGGCGACGAGCAGTACTTC. Translation: CASSLGPGRGDEQYF.

The rearrangement uses TRBV29-1 and TRBJ1-2; D gene unclear. The CDR3 consists of 12 residues. In germline, CDR1 is SQVTM, CDR2 ANQGSEA. V was trimmed by 4 bases and J by 1 base, leaving 7 bases between them. The chain's CDR3 is CSVGWSNYGYTF. CDR3 DNA: TGCAGCGTTGGGTGGAGTAACTATGGCTACACCTTC.

J is TRBJ2-2 and V is TRBV7-6; 8 bases are a match to TRBD2. This CDR3 is built from 15 residues. With 5 bases clipped from V and 1 base from J, the junction kept 3 bases outside the gene matches. The germline V gene has CDR1 SGHVS and CDR2 FNYEAQ. CDR3: CASSRAGGNTGELFF. In nucleotides, the CDR3 is TGTGCCAGCAGCCGGGCGGGGGGGAACACCGGGGAGCTGTTTTTT.

The chain is built from TRBV7-3 and TRBJ2-2; D is possibly TRBD2 (6 bases). Per germline, CDR1 SGHTA and CDR2 FQGTGA. V lost 4 bases and J 5 bases, leaving 20 bases between the germline ends. This CDR3 contains 17 residues. For the CDR3, the DNA is TGTGCCAGCAGCTCCCACGGGGGTAATCTCTGGACCGGGGAGCTGTTTTTT. Protein product: CASSSHGGNLWTGELFF. The full variable domain, in which reference TRBV7-3 and TRBJ2-2 provide the parts outside the CDR3, is GAGVSQTPSNKVTEKGKYVELRCDPISGHTALYWYRQSLGQGPEFLIYFQGTGAADDSGLPNDRFFAVRPEGSVSTLKIQRTERGDSAVYLCASSSHGGNLWTGELFFGEGSRLTVL.

J is TRBJ1-1 and V is TRBV7-9; no firm D call. The germline CDR1 and CDR2 sequences are SEHNR and FQNEAQ (reference sequence). V dropped 8 bases and J dropped 5 bases, with 9 bases sitting between them. There are 11 residues in the CDR3. CDR3 DNA sequence: TGTGCCAGCGGATTAAATACTGAAGCTTTCTTT. Protein sequence: CASGLNTEAFF.

The chain joins TRBV28 to TRBJ2-3; D possibly corresponds to TRBD2 (6 bases). The CDR3 spans 12 residues. V was cut by 2 bases and J by 7 bases, with 7 bases left in between. The germline V gene has CDR1 MDHEN and CDR2 SYDVKM. CDR3 sequence reads: CASSLGGNTQYF. The CDR3, as DNA: TGTGCCAGCAGTTTAGGCGGGAATACGCAGTATTTT.

The gene calls are TRBV6-6 and TRBJ1-5; D possibly corresponds to TRBD1 (5 bases). This CDR3 contains 12 residues. Trimming shortened V by 0 bases and J by 12 bases, and 9 bases separated the two germline ends. CDR1 is MNHNY and CDR2 is SVGAGI in the germline V gene (reference sequence). The CDR3 loop reads CASSYSGDLQHF. The CDR3 nucleotides read TGTGCCAGCAGTTACTCCGGGGACCTCCAGCATTTT.

The chain recombines TRBV5-1 with TRBJ1-3, with D unresolved. Germline V lookup: CDR1 SGHRS, CDR2 YFSETQ. Trimming pared 2 bases from V and 0 bases from J, leaving 12 bases between. The CDR3 sequence is 16 residues long. This CDR3 reads CASSFDTSYSGNTIYF. The CDR3, as DNA: TGCGCCAGCAGCTTTGACACGAGCTACTCTGGAAACACCATATATTTT.

The chain employs TRBV25-1 and TRBJ2-7, with 7 nucleotides matching TRBD1. Trimming took 2 bases from V and 4 from J; bases not matched to a gene: 8. Per germline, CDR1 MGHDK and CDR2 SYGVNS. The CDR3 length is 15 residues. DNA for the CDR3: TGTGCCAGCAGTGAAGACCGGGACAGTCCTTACGAGCAGTACTTC. Amino acid sequence: CASSEDRDSPYEQYF.

The chain couples TRBV6-1 to TRBJ1-1, with D possibly being TRBD1 (5 bases). The ends were cut back, 5 bases at V and 4 bases at J, with 11 bases in the middle. Per germline, CDR1 MNHNS and CDR2 SASEGT. This CDR3 has 13 amino acids. The CDR3 nucleotides read TGTGCCAGCAGTTATTCTGGGGGCACTGAAGCTTTCTTT. Its protein is CASSYSGGTEAFF.

The V gene is TRBV7-9, the J gene TRBJ2-7, with a tentative D call TRBD1 (8 bases). The CDR3 has 14 amino acids. Trimming cost V 10 bases and J 9 bases, with 25 bases left between them. CDR1 SEHNR and CDR2 FQNEAQ come from the germline V gene (reference sequence). The CDR3 DNA sequence: TGTGCCACCAAGAAAAGCGGGACAGGCGACGGGCAGTACTTC. Translation: CATKKSGTGDGQYF.

The chain employs TRBV28 and TRBJ1-1; TRBD1 is a possible D gene (5 bases). V was trimmed by 3 bases and J by 3 bases, leaving 11 bases between them. The CDR3 is made up of 14 amino acids. Germline V gene data show CDR1 as MDHEN and CDR2 as SYDVKM. This CDR3 reads CASSLGEGDTEAFF. The CDR3 bases are TGTGCCAGCAGTTTGGGCGAAGGGGACACTGAAGCTTTCTTT.

In regard to this clone: The junction differs from germline at one of its ends, possibly a read error. The CDR3: CASSPIGPGVAIF. The CDR3, as DNA: TGTGCCAGTAGTCCCATTGGGCCAGGTGTTGCTATTTTT. The rearrangement links TRBV19 to TRBJ1-5; D not certain. Germline-derived CDR1 and CDR2 are LNHDA and SQIVND (reference sequence). The CDR3 spans 13 residues.

Written as DNA, the CDR3 is TGTGCCAGCGTGGGAGGGGAGACCCAGTACTTC. Protein: CASVGGETQYF. V usage is TRBV2 and J usage is TRBJ2-5, with 7 nucleotides matching TRBD2. V was pared by 8 bases and J by 5 bases, with 2 bases of the junction left unmatched. This CDR3 is 11 amino acids long. The germline V gene has CDR1 SNHLY and CDR2 FYNNEI.

The V gene is TRBV7-9, the J gene TRBJ2-7; D unresolved. The length of the CDR3 is 14 residues. Germline values: CDR1 SEHNR, CDR2 FQNEAQ (reference sequence). Trimming removed 7 bases at V and 0 bases at J, with 13 bases between. The CDR3 protein is CASTFSRSSYEQYF. The CDR3 bases are TGTGCCAGCACCTTCTCGCGGAGCTCCTACGAGCAGTACTTC.

The chain carries TRBV19 and TRBJ1-5; no clear D gene. The CDR3 spans 13 residues. Germline V lookup: CDR1 LNHDA, CDR2 SQIVND (reference sequence). V was clipped by 3 bases and J by 3 bases, with 6 bases between them. The CDR3 sequence: CASSIGFNQPQHF. The CDR3, as DNA: TGTGCCAGTAGTATCGGCTTCAATCAGCCCCAGCATTTT.

The CDR3 spells CASSVAGGPYEQYF. The CDR3 bases are TGTGCCAGCAGTGTTGCGGGGGGACCCTACGAGCAGTACTTC. The chain has TRBV2 and TRBJ2-7; 8 nucleotides line up with TRBD2. The germline gives CDR1 SNHLY, CDR2 FYNNEI. Unmatched junction bases numbered 4, after V lost 4 bases and J lost 2 bases. CDR3 length: 14 amino acids.

This clone occurred once. The gene calls are TRBV29-1 and TRBJ1-1, with D unresolved. Germline V gene lookup returns CDR1 SQVTM and CDR2 ANQGSEA. The CDR3 contains 13 residues. Trimming removed 6 bases from V and 0 bases from J, with 11 bases in between. CDR3 protein: CSVATGMNTEAFF. The CDR3 nucleotides are TGCAGCGTGGCGACGGGTATGAACACTGAAGCTTTCTTT.

This clone was observed a single time. This chain joins TRBV6-1 and TRBJ1-1; no definite D call. This CDR3 comprises 14 residues. The V end was cut by 6 bases, the J end by 1 base, with 12 bases between. Germline CDR1 is MNHNS and CDR2 is SASEGT. The DNA for the CDR3 is TGTGCCAGCAGCTCGAGGGCAGAGAACACTGAAGCTTTCTTT. The encoded protein is CASSSRAENTEAFF.

The chain joins TRBV4-2 to TRBJ1-4; possible D gene TRBD1, 5 bases. CDR1 is LGHNA and CDR2 is YNFKEQ in the germline V gene. V was cut by 0 bases and J by 0 bases, with 17 bases left in between. This CDR3 region has 19 residues. The CDR3: CASSQDNRRGTATNEKLFF. The CDR3 nucleotides read TGTGCCAGCAGCCAAGATAACAGGAGGGGTACTGCAACTAATGAAAAACTGTTTTTT.

This clone was detected only a few times. The chain's CDR3 is CASSLHRTAVGAFF. In DNA form, the CDR3 reads TGTGCCAGCAGCTTACATCGGACAGCCGTAGGAGCTTTCTTT. The chain links TRBV7-9 to TRBJ1-1, with D maybe TRBD1 (6 bases). V was pared by 2 bases and J by 10 bases, with 17 bases between. This CDR3 comprises 14 residues. In germline, CDR1 is SEHNR, CDR2 FQNEAQ (reference sequence). Full variable domain (outside the CDR3, taken from reference TRBV7-9 and TRBJ1-1): DTGVSQNPRHKITKRGQNVTFRCDPISEHNRLYWYRQTLGQGPEFLTYFQNEAQLEKSRLLSDRFSAERPKGSFSTLEIQRTEQGDSAMYLCASSLHRTAVGAFFGQGTRLTVV.

The chain couples TRBV4-1 to TRBJ1-1; D is perhaps TRBD1 (6 bases). Germline CDR1 reads MGHRA; CDR2 reads YSYEKL. The CDR3 has 12 residues. Trimming shortened V by 2 bases and J by 12 bases, and 13 bases separated the two germline ends. CDR3 residues: CASSQFQTGTFF. The CDR3 coding sequence is TGCGCCAGCAGCCAATTTCAGACAGGAACTTTCTTT.

The chain couples TRBV5-1 to TRBJ1-2, with TRBD1 as a possible D gene (6 bases). The CDR3 sequence is 14 residues long. Germline assignment: CDR1 SGHRS and CDR2 YFSETQ. Trimming took off 0 bases at V and 8 bases at J, with 14 bases between the two ends. The DNA for the CDR3 is TGCGCCAGCAGCTTGGGTGTTCAGGGGCTGGGCTACACCTTC. Its protein product is CASSLGVQGLGYTF.

The V call is TRBV27, the J call TRBJ2-7; 7 nucleotides align to TRBD1. Trimming removed 0 bases from V and 5 bases from J; junction bases left unmatched: 4. Germline CDR1 is MNHEY and CDR2 is SMNVEV (reference sequence). The CDR3 is 14 residues long. The CDR3 DNA reads TGTGCCAGCAGTTTATCCAAGACAGGGAACGAGCAGTACTTC. Translated: CASSLSKTGNEQYF.

As concerns this clone: At one boundary the junction diverges from the germline segment, which might be a read error. J is TRBJ1-5 and V is TRBV6-5; D unclear. CDR1 and CDR2 (germline): MNHEY, SVGAGI. The CDR3 length is 13 residues. CDR3 amino acids: CASSVYSDQPQHF. CDR3 DNA: TGTGCCAGCAGTGTATATAGCGATCAGCCCCAGCATTTT.